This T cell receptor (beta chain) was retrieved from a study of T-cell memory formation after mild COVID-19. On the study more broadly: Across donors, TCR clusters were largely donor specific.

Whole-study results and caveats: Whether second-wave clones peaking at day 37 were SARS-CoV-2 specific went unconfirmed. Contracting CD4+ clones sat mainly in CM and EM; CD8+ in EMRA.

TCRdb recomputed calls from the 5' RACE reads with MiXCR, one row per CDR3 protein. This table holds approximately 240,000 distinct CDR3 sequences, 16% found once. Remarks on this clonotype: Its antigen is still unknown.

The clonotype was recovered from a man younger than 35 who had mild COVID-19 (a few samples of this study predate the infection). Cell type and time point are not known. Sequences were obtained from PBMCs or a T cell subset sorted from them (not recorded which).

The CDR3 DNA sequence: TGTGCCACCAGCAGCCGGGCCCCCCGTCGGTCCGAGACCCAGTACTTC. Its translation: CATSSRAPRRSETQYF. The J gene is TRBJ2-5, the V gene TRBV15; D gene uncertain. The germline V gene has CDR1 LNHNV and CDR2 YYDKDF (reference sequence). The V end lost 3 bases, the J end lost 5 bases, and 19 bases lay between the germline ends. The CDR3 is 16 amino acids.